The T cell receptor (beta chain) described here comes from a study of T cell responses to AZD1222 COVID-19 vaccine. Here immunoSEQ multiplex PCR was the method, and the copy in TCRdb shows in-frame clones only, minus some. This sample has 120,000 or so clones, with roughly 90% found just once. To note about this clone: The antigen remains unidentified.

The study, taken as a whole, reports: CD4 TCRs covered the whole spike, strongest at regions 160-218 and 743-854.

The CDR3 extends over 12 amino acids. Per germline, CDR1 DFQATT and CDR2 SNEGSKA (reference sequence). Trimming left V 3 bases short and J 1 base short, with 6 bases between. The sample in question was peripheral blood, obtained on day 0 of AZD1222 vaccination. This chain links TRBV20-1 with TRBJ1-2; D uncertain. This clonotype originated in an adult in good health. For the CDR3, the DNA is TGCAGTGCTAGTCGACATAACTATGGCTACACCTTC. This encodes CSASRHNYGYTF.